The 19 T cell receptor beta chains listed next were all sequenced from one sample in a study of shared clonotypes between healthy human individuals. TCRdb's copy holds only in-frame clones and misses some; the assay was immunoSEQ multiplex PCR. The table has over a million clones, approximately 78% seen once. The sample consisted of memory CD4+ T cells from PBMCs. Subset in this sample: CD45RA-negative fraction. The receptors were sampled from a man in his late teens or twenties in good health. Some clones in this sample may be carry-over from other donors' samples.

This clone was picked up many times. The chain combines TRBV9 with TRBJ2-2; TRBD2 might be the D (5 bases). Germline CDR1 and CDR2: SGDLS and YYNGEE. Trimming took 4 bases from V and 1 from J, leaving 8 bases between them. The CDR3 has 14 residues. In DNA form, the CDR3 reads TGTGCCAGCAGCTTTGGAGGGAACACCGGGGAGCTGTTTTTT. Amino acid sequence: CASSFGGNTGELFF.

The count of this clone is one. The CDR3 spells CASSTPGLVHGELFF. CDR3 coding DNA: TGCGCCAGCAGCACACCGGGACTAGTTCACGGGGAGCTGTTTTTT. The V call is TRBV5-1, the J call TRBJ2-2; 8 nucleotides line up with TRBD2. The germline CDR1 and CDR2 sequences are SGHRS and YFSETQ. The length of the CDR3 is 15 residues. V trimming: 4 bases; J trimming: 7 bases; junction bases outside the gene matches: 9.

This clone occurred many times. V gene TRBV7-6 combines with J gene TRBJ1-2, with a weak D call TRBD1 (5 bases). Germline V gene data show CDR1 as SGHVS and CDR2 as FNYEAQ. V gave up 4 bases and J gave up 11 bases, with 17 bases separating them. There are 13 residues in the CDR3. CDR3 bases: TGTGCCAGCAGCTCACAGGTGGACGGGCAGTACACCTTC. Protein sequence: CASSSQVDGQYTF.

The count of this clone is one. This CDR3 is CASSPGGSNTGELFF. The DNA for the CDR3 is TGTGCCAGCAGCCCGGGGGGCTCTAACACCGGGGAGCTGTTTTTT. This chain joins TRBV4-2 and TRBJ2-2; the D gene is possibly TRBD2 (7 bases). Deletions cut 4 bases from V and 2 bases from J, with 11 bases between. Germline assignment: CDR1 LGHNA and CDR2 YNFKEQ. The CDR3 runs 15 residues.

The rearrangement joins TRBV11-2 to TRBJ2-5, with TRBD1 as a possible D gene (8 bases). The CDR3 is 14 residues long. Trimming cost V 4 bases and J 5 bases, with 14 bases left between them. Germline V gene sequence: CDR1 SGHAT, CDR2 FQNNGV. CDR3 region: CASSSQGGEETQYF. In DNA form, the CDR3 reads TGTGCCAGCAGCTCACAGGGGGGGGAGGAGACCCAGTACTTC.

The chain combines TRBV11-2 with TRBJ2-1; D call uncertain. Per germline, CDR1 SGHAT and CDR2 FQNNGV. This CDR3 spans 15 amino acids. Trimming cost V 5 bases and J 5 bases, with 16 bases left between them. The DNA for the CDR3 is TGTGCCAGCAGCCTCCGGGTGGGCGCCCACAATGAGCAGTTCTTC. Residues: CASSLRVGAHNEQFF. Combining the CDR3 with reference TRBV11-2 and TRBJ2-1 gives the whole variable domain EAGVAQSPRYKIIEKRQSVAFWCNPISGHATLYWYQQILGQGPKLLIQFQNNGVVDDSQLPKDRFSAERLKGVDSTLKIQPAKLEDSAVYLCASSLRVGAHNEQFFGPGTRLTVL.

The genes are TRBV19 and TRBJ2-7; 7 bases map to TRBD2. J gave up 0 bases and V 1 base, and 6 bases lay outside the gene matches. The CDR3 runs to 16 residues. The germline CDR1 and CDR2 sequences are LNHDA and SQIVND (reference sequence). CDR3 DNA: TGTGCCAGTAGTATAGGTGCTAGCGGCTCCTCCTACGAGCAGTACTTC. This sequence encodes CASSIGASGSSYEQYF.

This rearrangement joins TRBV5-4 to TRBJ2-5, with 8 bases aligning to TRBD2. The J call may be in error: the DNA end matches TRBJ2-7 better. The CDR3 is made up of 15 amino acids. The germline V gene has CDR1 SGHNT and CDR2 YYREEE (reference sequence). The chain's CDR3 is CASSLVASGSDEQYF. The CDR3 region has the DNA TGTGCCAGCAGCTTGGTGGCTAGCGGGTCCGACGAGCAGTACTTC.

The chain employs TRBV5-1 and TRBJ2-6, with D unresolved. Germline V gene sequence: CDR1 SGHRS, CDR2 YFSETQ. V was shortened by 4 bases and J by 0 bases, with 11 bases between the two germline ends. This CDR3 contains 16 residues. The CDR3 reads CASSKDGDSGANVLTF. CDR3 in DNA: TGCGCCAGCAGCAAGGACGGAGACTCTGGGGCCAACGTCCTGACTTTC.

The chain uses TRBV5-8 and TRBJ2-1; 7 bases are shared with TRBD2. Trimming removed 4 bases from V and 2 bases from J; junction bases left unmatched: 9. The germline CDR1 and CDR2 sequences are SGHTS and YDEGEE. There are 16 residues in the CDR3. CDR3 coding DNA: TGTGCCAGCAGCAACCCTCTAGCGGCTACCTACAATGAGCAGTTCTTC. It encodes CASSNPLAATYNEQFF.

This chain uses TRBV6-4 with TRBJ2-3; possibly TRBD2 for D (5 bases). CDR1 and CDR2 from the germline V gene are MRHNA and SNTAGT. Trimming removed 2 bases from V and 5 bases from J, with 11 bases in between. The CDR3 consists of 14 residues. In nucleotides, the CDR3 is TGTGCCAGCAGTGACGGGAGAAAGGGAGATACGCAGTATTTT. Translating it yields CASSDGRKGDTQYF.

This chain links TRBV6-1 with TRBJ1-2; TRBD1 is a possible D gene (5 bases). The CDR3 is 17 residues long. The germline V gene has CDR1 MNHNS and CDR2 SASEGT. The V gene lost 4 bases and the J gene lost 6 bases, with 24 bases spanning the gap. CDR3 bases: TGTGCCAGCAGTGCAACGGGACCGCGGGGGGTAATAGATGGCTACACCTTC. Amino acids: CASSATGPRGVIDGYTF.

This chain uses TRBV28 with TRBJ1-1; D call uncertain. CDR3 length: 12 amino acids. From germline, CDR1 is MDHEN and CDR2 SYDVKM. V lost 6 bases and J 5 bases, leaving 10 bases between the germline ends. This CDR3 reads CASSNQLTEAFF. The CDR3 DNA follows: TGTGCCAGCAGCAACCAACTTACTGAAGCTTTCTTT.

This clone occurred a few times. V gene TRBV4-1 combines with J gene TRBJ1-5, with unresolved D. Deletions cut 0 bases from V and 11 bases from J, with 8 bases between. CDR3 length: 12 amino acids. CDR1 MGHRA and CDR2 YSYEKL come from the germline V gene. The DNA of the CDR3 is TGCGCCAGCAGCCAAGATCACGGGGCCCAGCATTTT. The encoded protein is CASSQDHGAQHF.

This chain uses TRBV11-2 with TRBJ1-1; 9 bases agree with TRBD1. The V segment lost 0 bases and the J segment 0 bases; nucleotides outside the gene matches: 8. The CDR3 spans 18 residues. Germline V gene data show CDR1 as SGHAT and CDR2 as FQNNGV. In nucleotides, the CDR3 is TGTGCCAGCAGCTTAGATCCCACAGGGGGCTACATGAACACTGAAGCTTTCTTT. This encodes CASSLDPTGGYMNTEAFF.

In regard to this clone: This sample also contains other DNA sequences that code for the same CDR3. The chain couples TRBV28 to TRBJ1-4, with D uncertain. Per germline, CDR1 MDHEN and CDR2 SYDVKM. Trimming took 4 bases from V and 4 from J, leaving 7 bases between them. The CDR3 loop spans 13 amino acids. For the CDR3, the DNA is TGTGCCAGCAGTTACGGCGGTAATGAAAAACTGTTTTTT. Its translation: CASSYGGNEKLFF.

The chain recombines TRBV19 with TRBJ2-1, with 11 positions matching TRBD2. Germline V gives CDR1 LNHDA, CDR2 SQIVND (reference sequence). The CDR3 consists of 23 residues. J was trimmed by 8 bases and V by 6 bases; bases with no gene match: 33. DNA for the CDR3: TGTGCCAGTAGCAATAGACCGGCCGGGGCTAGCGGGAGGACCTACTATAGGTGGGATGAGCAGTTCTTC. As protein: CASSNRPAGASGRTYYRWDEQFF.

J is TRBJ1-1 and V is TRBV10-3; no clear D gene. Looked up from germline, CDR1 is ENHRY and CDR2 is SYGVKD. Trimming left V 6 bases short and J 0 bases short, with 8 bases between. The CDR3 length is 13 residues. The CDR3 nucleotides read TGTGCCATCAGGGCTGGGATGAACACTGAAGCTTTCTTT. This encodes CAIRAGMNTEAFF.

The gene calls are TRBV19 and TRBJ2-5; 8 bases agree with TRBD1. Germline CDR1 is LNHDA and CDR2 is SQIVND (reference sequence). V lost 6 bases to trimming and J lost 5 bases; unmatched junction nucleotides: 14. CDR3 length: 16 amino acids. The CDR3: CASRAPGQGGAETQYF. The CDR3 bases are TGTGCCAGTAGGGCACCCGGACAGGGCGGGGCGGAGACCCAGTACTTC.